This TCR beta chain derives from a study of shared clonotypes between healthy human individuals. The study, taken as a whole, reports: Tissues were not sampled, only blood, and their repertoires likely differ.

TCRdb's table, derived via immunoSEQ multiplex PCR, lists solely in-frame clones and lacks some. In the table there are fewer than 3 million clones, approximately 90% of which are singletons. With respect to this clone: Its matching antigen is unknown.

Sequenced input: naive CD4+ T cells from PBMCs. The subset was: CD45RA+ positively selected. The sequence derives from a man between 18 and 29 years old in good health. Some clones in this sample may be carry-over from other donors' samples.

Here the CDR3 reads CASSPRGTTGGEQYF. CDR3 nucleotide sequence: TGTGCCAGCTCACCACGGGGAACGACCGGCGGCGAGCAGTACTTC. The chain has TRBV18 and TRBJ2-7; D is ambiguous. V was pared by 1 base and J by 6 bases, with 16 bases between. From germline, CDR1 is KGHSH and CDR2 LQKENI. This CDR3 is built from 15 residues. Variable domain in full (rest from reference TRBV18 and TRBJ2-7): NAGVMQNPRHLVRRRGQEARLRCSPMKGHSHVYWYRQLPEEGLKFMVYLQKENIIDESGMPKERFSAEFPKEGPSILRIQQVVRGDSAAYFCASSPRGTTGGEQYFGPGTRLTVT.